These 13 T cell receptor delta chains came from one sample sequenced in a study of γδ T cells in repeated Plasmodium falciparum infection. TCRdb re-called clones from the multiplex PCR reads via CATT. Of approximately 93,000 delta-chain clones listed, approximately 0.96% are singletons. Vgamma9/Vdelta2+ and Vdelta2-negative gammadelta T cells were flow-sorted from PBMC for bulk sequencing. The sample comprised gamma-delta T cells from blood. The receptor set was obtained from a pool of human donors (malaria-infected and uninfected, not separated).

There are a few counts of this clone. A much larger clone lies one base from this, so it may be a read error. CDR3 loop: CACEAVLGDTRYPSSWDTRQMFF. Written as DNA, the CDR3 is TGTGCCTGTGAAGCTGTACTGGGGGATACGCGCTATCCCAGCTCCTGGGACACCCGACAGATGTTTTTC. The rearrangement joins TRDV2 to TRDJ3; 13 bases line up with TRDD3. Here the J gene was assigned by germline matching of the DNA, as TCRdb has none. This CDR3 has 23 residues. Per the germline V gene, CDR1 is GEAIGNYY and CDR2 is EKD. Trimming cost V 4 bases and J 0 bases; bases outside gene matches: 17.

Of note for this clone: TCRdb shows a much larger clone's protein in place of this DNA's translation, and the two differ at residue 12, likely through a read error; the protein shown is translated from the DNA. The gene calls are TRDV2 and TRDJ1; 8 nucleotides agree with TRDD3. The J gene, not given by TCRdb, was assigned here from a germline match of the nucleotide sequence. Germline V gives CDR1 GEAIGNYY, CDR2 EKD. The CDR3 spans 15 residues. CDR3 in amino acids: CACDLLGENTDELIF. The CDR3 DNA reads as TGTGCCTGTGACCTTCTGGGGGAAAACACCGATGAACTCATCTTT.

The J gene is TRDJ1, the V gene TRDV2, with D possibly being TRDD3 (5 bases). Here the J gene came from matching the DNA to germline, since TCRdb omits it. From germline, CDR1 is GEAIGNYY and CDR2 EKD. V gave up 0 bases and J gave up 10 bases, with 17 bases separating them. The CDR3 loop spans 14 amino acids. The chain's CDR3 is CACDTGDLGPGLIF. The CDR3 DNA is TGTGCCTGTGACACCGGAGACCTGGGTCCTGGACTCATCTTT.

This clone showed up just a few times. A far larger clone is a single base away, which makes a read error likely. Other DNA sequences within the sample encode an identical CDR3. This rearrangement joins TRDV1 to TRDJ1; TRDD3 is a possible D gene (5 bases). The CDR3 consists of 18 residues. CDR1 and CDR2 from the germline V gene are TSWWSYY and QGS. For the CDR3, the DNA is TGTGCTCTTGGGTTACTATACGGGCCCGTGTCCAACACCGATAAACTTATCTTT. Amino acid sequence: CALGLLYGPVSNTDKLIF.

This clone was seen more than once but under ten times. A far more abundant clone sits one base away, making this likely a read error. The same CDR3 also results from other DNA sequences found in this sample. V gene TRAV36/DV7 was called; the J gene was not; TRDD3 reflects the table's D call only, with no check against the DNA. This CDR3 spans 16 amino acids. Germline V gene lookup returns CDR1 VTNFRS and CDR2 LTSSGIE (reference sequence). In nucleotides, the CDR3 is TGTGCTGTGTCCAATACTGGGGGATATTACACCGATAAACTCATTTTT. Its translation is CAVSNTGGYYTDKLIF.

In this sample, this clone turned up a few times. A read error is likely here: a far larger clone is one base away. The same CDR3 can be traced to other DNA sequences in this sample. This chain connects TRDV1 to TRDJ1; 9 nucleotides align to TRDD2. TCRdb is silent on the J gene; assignment here came from matching the DNA to germline. The CDR3 runs 15 residues. V lost 6 bases and J lost 9; bases outside the gene matches: 14. Germline assignment: CDR1 TSWWSYY and CDR2 QGS. The CDR3 region is CALGPFLRLDYELIF. In nucleotides, the CDR3 is TGTGCTCTTGGCCCCTTCCTACGTCTGGACTATGAACTCATCTTT.

This clone occurred many times. It is likely a read error: a sequence one base away is far more abundant. This sample also contains other DNA sequences that code for the same CDR3. V gene assignment gives TRDV1, but the J gene was left uncalled. CDR3 size: 21 residues. The V gene's germline CDR1 is TSWWSYY and CDR2 QGS. CDR3 residues: CALGPRRSRVDPTSYTDKLIF. CDR3 bases: TGTGCTCTTGGTCCTAGGAGGTCCCGGGTCGACCCGACCTCGTACACCGATAAACTCATCTTC.

Details on this clone: The protein that TCRdb holds for this DNA derives from a much larger clone and differs from the translated DNA at residue 7, which likely indicates a read error; the protein shown here is translated from the DNA. V and J are TRDV1 and TRDJ1, with D possibly being TRDD2 (6 bases). The J gene, not given by TCRdb, was assigned here from a germline match of the nucleotide sequence. The CDR3 length is 18 residues. V gave up 3 bases and J gave up 7 bases, with 27 bases separating them. Germline V gene sequence: CDR1 TSWWSYY, CDR2 QGS. CDR3 coding DNA: TGTGCTCTTGGGGACCCCCTTCCCACTTACGGTGTGGAGTTTAAACTCATCTTT. Its translation: CALGDPLPTYGVEFKLIF.

This clone was seen a handful of times. The protein TCRdb gives is from a much larger clone and does not agree with this DNA's translation at residue 20, likely a read error; the protein shown here comes from the DNA. The V and J genes are TRDV1 and TRDJ1; 12 bases map to TRDD3. TCRdb lists no J gene, so it was determined here by aligning the DNA to germline. Germline V gives CDR1 TSWWSYY, CDR2 QGS. The V and J ends lost 2 bases and 0 bases, in that order; junction bases with no gene match: 31. The CDR3 is made up of 26 amino acids. The CDR3 DNA sequence: TGTGCTCTTGGGGAATTAGGGCCTCCTACGATTAGCTGGGGGATACGGGGGCCTTCTCACACCGATAAACTCATCTTT. Protein sequence: CALGELGPPTISWGIRGPSHTDKLIF.

This clone was observed a few times. The protein TCRdb gives is from a much larger clone and does not agree with this DNA's translation at residue 15, likely a read error; the protein shown here comes from the DNA. J is TRDJ1 and V is TRDV1; 13 positions match TRDD3. TCRdb gives no J gene; it was assigned here by matching the DNA to germline. Per germline, CDR1 TSWWSYY and CDR2 QGS. This CDR3 is 19 amino acids long. The CDR3 loop is CALGEIRYWGIRPTEKLIF. CDR3 sequence (DNA): TGTGCTCTTGGGGAAATCCGGTACTGGGGGATACGGCCTACCGAGAAACTCATCTTT.

As concerns this clone: For this DNA, TCRdb reports the protein of a much larger clone, which diverges at residue 6, most likely from a read error; the protein presented here is translated directly from the DNA. This chain uses TRDV2 with TRDJ1; 8 bases are a match to TRDD3. The CDR3 contains 18 residues. The V gene's germline CDR1 is GEAIGNYY and CDR2 EKD. V dropped 0 bases and J dropped 0; count of bases not matched to a gene: 11. The CDR3, as DNA: TGTGCCTGTGACACCGGGTCTGGGGGAACGTGGTACACCGATAAACTCATCTTT. Its protein product is CACDTGSGGTWYTDKLIF.

In the case of this clone: With only one base between it and a far larger clone, this is likely a read error. This sample includes further DNA sequences coding for the same CDR3. No J gene was assigned, while the V gene was called as TRDV2; the D call TRDD3 from the table was never checked on the DNA. The germline gives CDR1 GEAIGNYY, CDR2 EKD. The CDR3 has 18 amino acids. Here the CDR3 DNA reads TGTGCCTGTGACACCGTTCTGGGGGGGACCGCTTTGACAGCACAACTCTTCTTC. Residues: CACDTVLGGTALTAQLFF.

Regarding this clone: TCRdb shows a much larger clone's protein in place of this DNA's translation, and the two differ at residue 3, likely through a read error; the protein shown is translated from the DNA. This chain uses TRDV2 with TRDJ1, with 11 bases fitting TRDD3. Because TCRdb records no J gene, it was assigned here through a match of the DNA to germline. Germline CDR1 GEAIGNYY, CDR2 EKD. This CDR3 contains 17 residues. CDR3 sequence (DNA): TGTGCCCGTGACACCCTTCTGGGGGATACCGACACCGATAAACTCATCTTT. This translates into CARDTLLGDTDTDKLIF.